Listed below are T cell receptor beta chains from one sample, sequenced in a study of radiotherapy plus CTLA-4 blockade in lung cancer. TCRdb's table, derived via immunoSEQ multiplex PCR, lists solely in-frame clones and lacks some. The sample shows tens of thousands of clones, roughly 78% of them seen only once. Material: peripheral blood, obtained from a patient treated with radiotherapy plus ipilimumab. These receptors came from a human donor with non-small cell lung cancer who had a complete response to radiotherapy plus ipilimumab. Each CDR3 is given with its conserved first and last residue.

CDR3aa: CASSPSQGEQPQHF; j_gene: TRBJ1-5; v_gene: TRBV18
CDR3aa: CASSQVGEGEKLFF; j_gene: TRBJ1-4; v_gene: TRBV4-1
CDR3aa: CASSRRDRDTEAFF; j_gene: TRBJ1-1; v_gene: TRBV19
CDR3aa: CSVRARATEAFF; j_gene: TRBJ1-1; v_gene: TRBV29-1
CDR3aa: CASRYGGQYLNTEAFF; j_gene: TRBJ1-1; v_gene: TRBV7-2
CDR3aa: CASSAGAYQPQHF; j_gene: TRBJ1-5; v_gene: TRBV6-4
CDR3aa: CASSYSLGAGQPQHF; j_gene: TRBJ1-5; v_gene: TRBV6-5
CDR3aa: CAWSLDETAEAFF; j_gene: TRBJ1-1; v_gene: TRBV30
CDR3aa: CASSQSSSYEQYF; j_gene: TRBJ2-7; v_gene: TRBV4-3
CDR3aa: CASSPGTSAENTGELFF; j_gene: TRBJ2-2; v_gene: TRBV5-1